The 29 T cell receptor beta chains given below trace back to one sample, sequenced in a study of vaccination effects on CD4 cells after COVID-19. Sequenced by immunoSEQ multiplex PCR; TCRdb stores in-frame clones only, minus some. The repertoire holds about 40,000 clones, about 67% seen once, with about 8% in the top ten. Culture proceeded for 10 days, and CD4+ T cells were then isolated. Two-dose vaccination with either BNT162b2 or mRNA-1273 was given to the participants. Their recognized antigens are unknown. Sequences were derived from CD4+ T cells from PBMCs cultured without peptide, sampled after COVID-19 vaccination. The receptors come from a human donor who received a COVID-19 vaccine.

The V and J genes are TRBV3-1 (or the pseudogene TRBV3-2) and TRBJ1-1; no clear D. V shed 0 bases and J shed 9 bases, with 14 bases lying between them. The V gene's germline CDR1 is LGHDT and CDR2 YNNKEL (reference sequence). The CDR3 has 14 amino acids. CDR3 sequence reads: CASSQDPAIGKAFF. As DNA, the CDR3 is TGTGCCAGCAGCCAAGATCCAGCTATTGGCAAAGCTTTCTTT.

Judged by abundance, this clone is medium-sized. V gene TRBV5-1 combines with J gene TRBJ1-2; D is undetermined. This CDR3 is built from 14 residues. Trimming took off 0 bases at V and 0 bases at J, with 6 bases between the two ends. Germline lookup yields CDR1 SGHRS and CDR2 YFSETQ. This CDR3 is CASSLGGTNYGYTF. Here the CDR3 DNA reads TGCGCCAGCAGCTTGGGAGGGACTAACTATGGCTACACCTTC.

V gene TRBV6-5 combines with J gene TRBJ1-2; D is unclear. Trimming left V 0 bases short and J 0 bases short, with 8 bases between. The CDR3 length is 15 residues. Germline CDR1 reads MNHEY; CDR2 reads SVGAGI. CDR3 DNA: TGTGCCAGCAGTTACTCATCGCTAGCTAACTATGGCTACACCTTC. Encoded protein: CASSYSSLANYGYTF.

The CDR3 nucleotides are TGCGCCAGCAGCTTGGGACAGGGGATCACTGAAGCTTTCTTT. Translated: CASSLGQGITEAFF. The rearrangement joins TRBV5-1 to TRBJ1-1; 8 nucleotides align to TRBD1. This CDR3 region has 14 residues. The germline V gene has CDR1 SGHRS and CDR2 YFSETQ. With V trimmed by 0 bases and J by 4 bases, 2 bases remained unmatched.

The genes are TRBV2 and TRBJ1-1; maybe TRBD1 (5 bases). Trimming removed 6 bases at V and 0 bases at J, with 11 bases between. Germline CDR1 SNHLY, CDR2 FYNNEI. CDR3 length: 14 residues. CDR3 protein: CASRGGIVNTEAFF. CDR3 nucleotides: TGTGCCAGCAGGGGGGGTATCGTGAACACTGAAGCTTTCTTT.

The V call is TRBV10-3, the J call TRBJ2-2; no definite D call. The CDR3 is 19 residues long. V was cut by 2 bases and J by 2 bases, with 21 bases left in between. Germline CDR1 ENHRY, CDR2 SYGVKD. The CDR3 DNA sequence: TGTGCCATCAGTGAGGACGGGCCGCGCATTAATCTTAACACCGGGGAGCTGTTTTTT. Its protein is CAISEDGPRINLNTGELFF.

The chain links TRBV13 to TRBJ2-7; D gene uncertain. Germline V CDR1 and CDR2: PRHDT, FYEKMQ (reference sequence). The CDR3 runs to 12 residues. V shed 2 bases and J shed 7 bases, with 9 bases lying between them. CDR3 amino acids: CASSLNSREQYF. CDR3 nucleotides: TGTGCCAGCAGCTTAAACAGTCGGGAGCAGTACTTC.

The J gene is TRBJ2-3, the V gene TRBV5-1, with 9 bases that match TRBD2. The CDR3 length is 14 residues. V lost 4 bases, J lost 5 bases, and 5 bases stayed unmatched. Germline CDR1 reads SGHRS; CDR2 reads YFSETQ. CDR3 sequence (DNA): TGCGCCAGCAGCAGCGGGGGGTATGTAGATACGCAGTATTTT. This gives the protein CASSSGGYVDTQYF.

This clone is a singleton in its sample. This chain joins TRBV18 and TRBJ1-1, with TRBD1 matching 7 bases. The CDR3 covers 15 residues. From germline, CDR1 is KGHSH and CDR2 LQKENI. The J segment lost 4 bases and the V segment lost 5 bases, leaving 10 bases of the junction unmatched. The CDR3 loop reads CASSGLDRVATEAFF. CDR3 nucleotide sequence: TGTGCCAGCTCAGGCCTTGACAGGGTCGCCACTGAAGCTTTCTTT.

The rearrangement joins TRBV5-8 to TRBJ2-5, with D maybe TRBD1 (6 bases). V was pared by 5 bases and J by 5 bases, with 22 bases between. Per germline, CDR1 SGHTS and CDR2 YDEGEE. This CDR3 comprises 16 residues. CDR3 region: CASSLGAGAKGETQYF. The CDR3 nucleotides read TGTGCCAGCAGTCTGGGGGCTGGGGCCAAGGGGGAGACCCAGTACTTC.

This rearrangement joins TRBV7-8 to TRBJ2-5, with TRBD2 matching over 16 bases. This CDR3 is built from 18 residues. Germline V lookup: CDR1 SGHVS, CDR2 FQNEAQ. The ends lost 3 bases at V and 4 bases at J; junction bases unmatched: 8. CDR3 amino acids: CASSLGTSGGAVRETQYF. CDR3 DNA sequence: TGTGCCAGCAGCTTGGGGACTAGCGGGGGGGCCGTAAGAGAGACCCAGTACTTC. Based on the CDR3 plus reference TRBV7-8 and TRBJ2-5, the full variable domain is GAGVSQSPRYKVAKRGQDVALRCDPISGHVSLFWYQQALGQGPEFLTYFQNEAQLDKSGLPSDRFFAERPEGSVSTLKIQRTQQEDSAVYLCASSLGTSGGAVRETQYFGPGTRLLVL.

J is TRBJ1-4 and V is TRBV27; the D is unclear. The V gene's germline CDR1 is MNHEY and CDR2 SMNVEV (reference sequence). There are 11 residues in the CDR3. Trimming stripped 6 bases from V and 5 bases from J, with 4 bases between. The CDR3 reads CASRANEKLFF. For the CDR3, the DNA is TGTGCCAGCAGGGCGAATGAAAAACTGTTTTTT.

The CDR3 protein is CASSYSYQGGRQPQHF. Written as DNA, the CDR3 is TGTGCCAGCAGTTACTCGTATCAGGGTGGGAGGCAGCCCCAGCATTTT. The V and J genes are TRBV6-5 and TRBJ1-5; maybe TRBD1 (5 bases). Germline assignment: CDR1 MNHEY and CDR2 SVGAGI. This CDR3 contains 16 residues. With 0 bases removed from V and 7 bases from J, the gap between germline ends came to 16 bases.

The chain carries TRBV3-1 (or the pseudogene TRBV3-2) and TRBJ1-2; D possibly corresponds to TRBD1 (5 bases). Per the germline V gene, CDR1 is LGHDT and CDR2 is YNNKEL (reference sequence). Trimming took off 0 bases at V and 4 bases at J, with 12 bases between the two ends. The CDR3 runs 15 residues. The CDR3 DNA sequence: TGTGCCAGCAGCCAAGATCAGGCGGGACCCTATGGCTACACCTTC. Its translation is CASSQDQAGPYGYTF.

The chain recombines TRBV13 with TRBJ2-3, with TRBD2 as a possible D gene (6 bases). The germline V gene has CDR1 PRHDT and CDR2 FYEKMQ (reference sequence). Trimming removed 0 bases from V and 1 base from J, with 17 bases in between. The CDR3 consists of 18 residues. The DNA of the CDR3 is TGTGCCAGCAGCTTAGGTGGGCTTGGAGGGAATCGCACAGATACGCAGTATTTT. Protein sequence: CASSLGGLGGNRTDTQYF.

This clone was observed a few times. This sequence joins TRBV5-4 and TRBJ1-2, with TRBD1 identical over 12 bases. This CDR3 has 17 residues. From germline, CDR1 is SGHNT and CDR2 YYREEE (reference sequence). Losses at the gene ends were 5 bases for V and 4 bases for J; bases not matched to a gene: 12. The CDR3 reads CASSTGTGGAGTYGYTF. Here the CDR3 DNA reads TGTGCCAGCAGTACCGGGACAGGGGGCGCGGGTACCTATGGCTACACCTTC.

The chain has TRBV5-1 and TRBJ1-4; the D gene is possibly TRBD1 (6 bases). Germline CDR1 is SGHRS and CDR2 is YFSETQ. The V end was cut by 4 bases, the J end by 8 bases, with 21 bases between. The CDR3 consists of 16 residues. DNA of the CDR3: TGCGCCAGCAGCCCTGGTACCCTTATAGGGGGAGAAAAACTGTTTTTT. It specifies CASSPGTLIGGEKLFF.

The genes are TRBV6-5 and TRBJ1-1; TRBD1 is a possible D gene (6 bases). Deletions cut 8 bases from V and 2 bases from J, with 15 bases between. Germline V CDR1 and CDR2: MNHEY, SVGAGI. The CDR3 covers 14 residues. CDR3 DNA sequence: TGTGCCAGCTCCATGGGGGACACCAACACTGAAGCTTTCTTT. Translation gives CASSMGDTNTEAFF.

The chain carries TRBV19 and TRBJ2-1; TRBD2 agrees at 10 bases. The CDR3 is 18 amino acids. Germline V gene data show CDR1 as LNHDA and CDR2 as SQIVND (reference sequence). V was clipped by 2 bases and J by 5 bases; unmatched bases: 12. CDR3: CASSIFRPSGSLHNEQFF. Here the CDR3 DNA reads TGTGCCAGTAGTATATTTCGGCCTAGCGGGAGTCTACACAATGAGCAGTTCTTC. Together with reference TRBV19 and TRBJ2-1, the CDR3 gives the full variable domain: DGGITQSPKYLFRKEGQNVTLSCEQNLNHDAMYWYRQDPGQGLRLIYYSQIVNDFQKGDIAEGYSVSREKKESFPLTVTSAQKNPTAFYLCASSIFRPSGSLHNEQFFGPGTRLTVL.

This clone was counted a single time. The chain employs TRBV20-1 and TRBJ1-1; 9 bases agree with TRBD1. The CDR3 length is 14 residues. V lost 3 bases to trimming and J lost 4 bases; unmatched junction nucleotides: 6. Germline CDR1 DFQATT, CDR2 SNEGSKA (reference sequence). The CDR3 nucleotides read TGCAGTGCTAGTGGGACAGGGATGGTCACTGAAGCTTTCTTT. Translation gives CSASGTGMVTEAFF.

Comments on this clone: The junction does not match germline at one end; this may be a read error. This chain uses TRBV10-3 with TRBJ1-4; TRBD1 agrees at 8 bases. Per the germline V gene, CDR1 is ENHRY and CDR2 is SYGVKD. This CDR3 comprises 13 residues. The CDR3 coding sequence is TGTGCCATCATCGGACAGGGAAAACGAAAAACTGTTTTT. Residues: CAIIGQGKRKTVF.

The rearrangement links TRBV14 to TRBJ2-1; no definite D call. V lost 1 base and J 3 bases, leaving 10 bases between the germline ends. The germline V gene encodes CDR1 SGHDN and CDR2 FVKESK. This CDR3 comprises 15 residues. CDR3 amino acids: CASSQVLINYNEQFF. In nucleotides, the CDR3 is TGTGCCAGCAGCCAAGTCCTGATAAACTACAATGAGCAGTTCTTC.

This chain links TRBV6-5 with TRBJ2-1; D is ambiguous. From germline, CDR1 is MNHEY and CDR2 SVGAGI. The V and J ends lost 8 bases and 6 bases respectively, with 14 bases between them. The CDR3 has 13 amino acids. CDR3 coding DNA: TGTGCCAGCCGCCAGTCAGGTGGCAATGAGCAGTTCTTC. Protein sequence: CASRQSGGNEQFF.

The V call is TRBV7-8, the J call TRBJ2-5; 9 nucleotides agree with TRBD2. Trimming removed 1 base from V and 3 bases from J; junction bases left unmatched: 6. Germline CDR1 and CDR2: SGHVS and FQNEAQ. This CDR3 spans 16 amino acids. The CDR3 sequence is CASSLVRLAGKETQYF. The CDR3, as DNA: TGTGCCAGCAGCTTAGTTCGGCTAGCGGGGAAAGAGACCCAGTACTTC.

Here the CDR3 DNA reads TGTGCCAGCAGCGTAGGGACTAGCGGGTGGGAGACCCAGTACTTC. Its translation is CASSVGTSGWETQYF. The chain has TRBV9 and TRBJ2-5, with TRBD2 identical over 11 bases. This CDR3 has 15 amino acids. CDR1 and CDR2 (germline): SGDLS, YYNGEE. V shed 0 bases and J 5 bases; nucleotides not matched to a gene: 3.

V and J are TRBV25-1 and TRBJ1-1, with unresolved D. Trimming removed 7 bases at V and 3 bases at J, with 12 bases between. There are 13 residues in the CDR3. Germline V gives CDR1 MGHDK, CDR2 SYGVNS. The CDR3 spells CASTKGRDTEAFF. The CDR3 DNA is TGTGCCAGCACCAAAGGGAGGGACACTGAAGCTTTCTTT.

The gene calls are TRBV30 and TRBJ2-7, with D unresolved. Trimming removed 0 bases from V and 4 bases from J, with 7 bases in between. CDR1 is GTSNPN, CDR2 SVGIG, per germline (reference sequence). This CDR3 spans 12 amino acids. CDR3 coding DNA: TGTGCCTGGAGTGTAACGGCTTACGAGCAGTACTTC. It codes for CAWSVTAYEQYF.

The rearrangement links TRBV27 to TRBJ2-7; D may correspond to TRBD1 or TRBD2 (5 bases each). From germline, CDR1 is MNHEY and CDR2 SMNVEV (reference sequence). This CDR3 has 15 residues. The V gene lost 3 bases and the J gene lost 2 bases, with 14 bases spanning the gap. The CDR3, as DNA: TGTGCCAGCAGTTTGTGGGGGAACCTTCCCTACGAGCAGTACTTC. Translation: CASSLWGNLPYEQYF.

V and J are TRBV19 and TRBJ2-2, with 10 nucleotides matching TRBD1. V lost 7 bases, J lost 5 bases, and 7 bases stayed unmatched. Germline CDR1 is LNHDA and CDR2 is SQIVND (reference sequence). The CDR3 loop spans 15 amino acids. CDR3 amino acids: CASTFADRGTGELFF. DNA for the CDR3: TGTGCCAGTACGTTCGCGGACAGGGGGACCGGGGAGCTGTTTTTT.